The TCR beta chain described here comes from a study of blood T cell repertoires in COVID-19 (TCRdb year 2020). In terms of the full investigation: Samples covering the acute and convalescent phases of COVID-19 were provided by collaborators in the United States, Italy and Spain. The material from the prospective study consisted of cDNA or gDNA derived from T cells, B-cell-depleted T cells, or PBMCs. Deeply sampled blood TCRbeta repertoires from subjects exposed to, actively infected with, or recovered from COVID-19 were included in the dataset. A freely available public database, intended as a resource for researchers studying the immune response to SARS-CoV-2, is where the repertoires were released. Samples were obtained from the ongoing ImmuneRACE study (first 160 participants) and from some 1,300 subjects provided by 6 global collaborators. Nearly every sample came with metadata listing a de-identified subject ID, COVID-19 status, age in years and sex. Where HLA class I and class II types were available, the types were taken from metadata supplied by the sample provider, not from assay-based typing. The paper as a whole reports these results and caveats: The amount of clinical and demographic metadata varied by source and participant and was provided uncurated.

Another Seattle source contributed samples from volunteer blood donors who had recovered from COVID-19. Collaborating institutions collected whole blood in K2EDTA tubes following their own protocols. Collaborator samples were shipped for TCRbeta analysis as frozen whole blood, isolated PBMCs, or DNA extracted from either sample type. The immunoSEQ Assay, a bias-controlled multiplex PCR, was used to amplify TCRbeta CDR3 regions from genomic DNA. Turning to the authors' computational methods: Nucleated cell counts per sample were estimated from amplification of reference gene primers within the assay. To quantify the absolute abundance of each unique TCRbeta CDR3 rearrangement, sequence reads were collapsed and filtered. For each sample, productive Simpson clonality was calculated as the square root of Simpson's diversity index over productive rearrangements. TCRdb retrieved this table from immuneACCESS and kept in-frame rearrangements only. Not all clones are present; in checked studies, unresolved V genes account for under half, and no reason is known for the remainder. V and J calls plus clone size are reproduced from that table; the DNA served to infer D and trimming. Within this sample are approximately 170,000 clones, with 80% to 90% of them counted one time only. The biggest ten clones account for approximately 2% of the sample.

Only a few counts were recorded for this clone. The specificity of this receptor is unknown. No base qualities exist here, and no much larger clone lies one base off it. The CDR3 holds 16 amino acids from the cysteine to the phenylalanine. Solely the CDR3 DNA is kept, with 48 bases framed from the first base. Clipping removes 2 bases from V and 5 bases from J, with 11 as the unmatched junction base count. For CDR1 and CDR2, the germline V gene lists SGHRS and YFSETQ. The chain was built from TRBV5-1 and TRBJ2-5; 8 bases in the junction line up with TRBD1. This receptor was taken from a man younger than 30 who had recovered from COVID-19. The specimen sequenced was peripheral blood. The CDR3 reads as follows: CASSLLGQGAWETQYF. The nucleotide sequence is given as TGCGCCAGCAGCTTACTCGGGCAGGGGGCGTGGGAGACCCAGTACTTC.